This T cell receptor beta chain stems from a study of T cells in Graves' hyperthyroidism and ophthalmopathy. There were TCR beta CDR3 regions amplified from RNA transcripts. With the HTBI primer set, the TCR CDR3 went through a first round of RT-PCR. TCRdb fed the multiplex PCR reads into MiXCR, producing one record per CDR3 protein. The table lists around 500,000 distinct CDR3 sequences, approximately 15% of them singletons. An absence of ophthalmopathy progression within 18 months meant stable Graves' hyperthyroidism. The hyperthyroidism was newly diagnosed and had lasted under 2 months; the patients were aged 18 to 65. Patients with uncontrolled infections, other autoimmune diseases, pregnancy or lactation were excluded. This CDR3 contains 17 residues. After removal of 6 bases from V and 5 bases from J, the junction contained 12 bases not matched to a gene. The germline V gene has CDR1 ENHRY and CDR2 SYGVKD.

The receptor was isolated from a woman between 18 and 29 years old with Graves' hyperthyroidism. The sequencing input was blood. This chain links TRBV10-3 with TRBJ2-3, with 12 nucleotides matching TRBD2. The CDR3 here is CAISPLAGGPEGDTQYF. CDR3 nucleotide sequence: TGTGCCATCAGCCCCCTAGCGGGAGGGCCAGAGGGAGATACGCAGTATTTT.